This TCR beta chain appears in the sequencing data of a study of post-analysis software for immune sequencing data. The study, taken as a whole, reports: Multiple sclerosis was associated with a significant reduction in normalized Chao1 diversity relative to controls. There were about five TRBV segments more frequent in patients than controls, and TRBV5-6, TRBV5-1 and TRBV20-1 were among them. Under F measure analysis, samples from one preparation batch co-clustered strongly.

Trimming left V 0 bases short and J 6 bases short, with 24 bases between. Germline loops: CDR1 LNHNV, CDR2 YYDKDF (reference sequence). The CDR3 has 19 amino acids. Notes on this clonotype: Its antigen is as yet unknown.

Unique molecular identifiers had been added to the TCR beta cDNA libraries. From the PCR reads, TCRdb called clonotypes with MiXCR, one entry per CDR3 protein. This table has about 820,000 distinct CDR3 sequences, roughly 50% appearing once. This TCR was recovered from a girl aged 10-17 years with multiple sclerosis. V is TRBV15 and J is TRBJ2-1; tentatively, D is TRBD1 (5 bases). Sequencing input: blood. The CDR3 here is CATSREEVEKGMAPNEQFF. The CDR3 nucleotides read TGTGCCACCAGCAGAGAGGAAGTCGAGAAGGGGATGGCCCCCAATGAGCAGTTCTTC.